This entry lists 32 T cell receptor beta chains sequenced from one sample in a study of tumor-infiltrating lymphocytes in primary liver carcinoma. Production of TCR beta cDNA used 500 ng total RNA together with a constant-region primer. ARM-PCR, slightly modified, supplied the TCR beta libraries through three nested multiplex PCR rounds. Investigators reported that the first two PCR rounds, at around 10 cycles each, used TRBV1-TRBV30 forward primers with a C-beta reverse primer. Via MiXCR, TCRdb re-called the multiplex PCR reads, giving one row per CDR3 protein. The table has about 54,000 distinct CDR3 sequences, over 65% seen once. From unsorted bulk tissue weighing roughly 17-31 mg, DNA and RNA were co-extracted. The specimen was liver tumor tissue from sampling region 2. Indicated subset: tumor region T2, inferior pole. The receptors derive from a man aged 35-49 years with primary liver carcinoma and hepatitis B virus infection.

In regard to this clonotype: A clone one base away is much larger, so this may be a read error. This chain uses TRBV2 with TRBJ2-1; 7 bases align to TRBD2. This CDR3 contains 12 residues. V was pared by 8 bases and J by 8 bases, with 6 bases of the junction left unmatched. Germline lookup yields CDR1 SNHLY and CDR2 FYNNEI. The CDR3 here is CASGGRGDEQFF. CDR3 in DNA: TGTGCCAGCGGCGGGAGAGGCGATGAGCAGTTCTTC. Variable domain in full (rest from reference TRBV2 and TRBJ2-1): EPEVTQTPSHQVTQMGQEVILRCVPISNHLYFYWYRQILGQKVEFLVSFYNNEISEKSEIFDDQFSVERPDGSNFTLKIRSTKLEDSAMYFCASGGRGDEQFFGPGTRLTVL.

This clonotype was picked up a small number of times. The CDR3 nucleotides are TGTGCCAGCACCATTGGTGGATCAGGTTTTGGTAACACCTTC. Its protein product is CASTIGGSGFGNTF. The chain uses TRBV5-4 and TRBJ1-2, with unresolved D. V gave up 6 bases and J gave up 12 bases, with 24 bases separating them. The CDR3 runs to 14 residues. CDR1 is SGHNT, CDR2 YYREEE, per germline (reference sequence). The full variable domain, in which reference TRBV5-4 and TRBJ1-2 provide the parts outside the CDR3, is ETGVTQSPTHLIKTRGQQVTLRCSSQSGHNTVSWYQQALGQGPQFIFQYYREEENGRGNFPPRFSGLQFPNYSSELNVNALELDDSALYLCASTIGGSGFGNTFGSGTRLTVV.

About this clonotype itself: An end of the junction differs from the germline gene, which may be a read error. The CDR3 spells CASSLGPAGEVDNERFF. CDR3 bases: TGTGCCAGCAGCCTGGGACCAGCAGGAGAAGTTGACAATGAGCGGTTCTTC. This rearrangement joins TRBV11-1 to TRBJ2-1, with D perhaps assigned TRBD1 or TRBD2 (5 bases each). The CDR3 runs to 17 residues. Looked up from germline, CDR1 is SGHAT and CDR2 is FQDESV (reference sequence).

This clonotype was found a few times. The V and J genes are TRBV7-8 and TRBJ2-3; D is perhaps TRBD1 or TRBD2 (6 bases each). Germline CDR1 is SGHVS and CDR2 is FQNEAQ. This CDR3 has 15 residues. Trimming took off 1 base at V and 15 bases at J, with 23 bases between the two ends. CDR3: CASSLDGPGAGTRYF. CDR3 bases: TGTGCCAGCAGCTTAGACGGACCGGGGGCAGGAACGCGATATTTT.

CDR3 in DNA: TGTGCCAGCAGCCTAGTGGCCGGACAGATTAATTCACCCCTCCACTTT. Protein sequence: CASSLVAGQINSPLHF. V is TRBV4-2 and J is TRBJ1-6; a possible D gene is TRBD1 (6 bases). The germline V gene encodes CDR1 LGHNA and CDR2 YNFKEQ. Deletions cut 4 bases from V and 6 bases from J, with 16 bases between. The CDR3 has 16 amino acids.

The chain couples TRBV12-3 or TRBV12-4 to TRBJ2-7; D unresolved. V lost 6 bases, J lost 3 bases, and 15 bases lay in between. The length of the CDR3 is 14 residues. CDR3 bases: TGTGCCAGCAGCAAACATGGGATTAACTACGAGCAGTACTTC. Its protein product is CASSKHGINYEQYF.

This clonotype has a single count. This may come from a read error, since a much larger clone is one base off. The V and J genes are TRBV6-4 and TRBJ2-2, with unresolved D. The CDR3 is made up of 15 amino acids. In germline, CDR1 is MRHNA, CDR2 SNTAGT. Trimming removed 6 bases from V and 5 bases from J, with 16 bases in between. CDR3 nucleotide sequence: TGTGCCAGCAGCCCCGGGCTAGTAGATACCGGGGAGCTGTTTTTT. Its translation: CASSPGLVDTGELFF.

The V and J genes are TRBV29-1 and TRBJ1-2; no definite D call. V lost 5 bases and J lost 11, with 15 bases in between. Germline V gene sequence: CDR1 SQVTM, CDR2 ANQGSEA. This CDR3 contains 11 residues. In DNA, the CDR3 is TGCAGCGTTCCGATAGGAGGCGGTTACACCTTC. Amino acid sequence: CSVPIGGGYTF.

The chain uses TRBV6-5 and TRBJ2-1; D may match TRBD1 or TRBD2 (5 bases each). Germline lookup yields CDR1 MNHEY and CDR2 SVGAGI. This CDR3 is 17 amino acids long. Trimming cost V 4 bases and J 4 bases, with 20 bases left between them. CDR3 amino acids: CASSFSSNGTSYNEQFF. The CDR3 bases are TGTGCCAGCAGTTTCTCATCTAACGGGACCTCATACAATGAGCAGTTCTTC.

To note about this clonotype: In this CDR3 the conserved last residue, phenylalanine or tryptophan, is missing, so a read error is likely. This chain uses TRBV4-1 with TRBJ2-1; D is possibly TRBD2 (5 bases). The germline V gene has CDR1 MGHRA and CDR2 YSYEKL. The CDR3 totals 15 residues. CDR3 region: CANSQVSSSSGEQFL. The CDR3 region has the DNA TGCGCCAACAGCCAAGTTTCTAGCAGCTCGGGGGAGCAGTTCCTC.

About this clonotype itself: The junction departs from the called germline gene at one end, perhaps through a read error. The rearrangement uses TRBV12-3 or TRBV12-4 and TRBJ1-3; perhaps TRBD1 as D (5 bases). This CDR3 is 11 amino acids long. The CDR3 bases are TGTGCCAGCAATCAGGGAAACACTATATATTTT. It translates to CASNQGNTIYF.

The chain recombines TRBV5-6 with TRBJ2-1; no clear D. Germline CDR1 reads SGHDT; CDR2 reads YYEEEE. The V end lost 5 bases, the J end lost 6 bases, and 15 bases lay between the germline ends. CDR3 length: 14 amino acids. DNA for the CDR3: TGTGCCAGCAGATTCGTGGTGGTGGGCAATGAGCAGTTCTTC. It encodes CASRFVVVGNEQFF. The whole variable domain, filled in from reference TRBV5-6 and TRBJ2-1, reads DAGVTQSPTHLIKTRGQQVTLRCSPKSGHDTVSWYQQALGQGPQFIFQYYEEEERQRGNFPDRFSGHQFPNYSSELNVNALLLGDSALYLCASRFVVVGNEQFFGPGTRLTVL.

For this clonotype: Relative to the germline gene, one junction end is altered; a read error may explain this. The J gene is TRBJ1-6, the V gene TRBV28; D not certain. This CDR3 spans 12 amino acids. The germline gives CDR1 MDHEN, CDR2 SYDVKM. The CDR3 nucleotides are TGTGCCAGCAGTCCTGCTGGCGGCGGAGGGTACTTT. It specifies CASSPAGGGGYF.

Notes on this clonotype: At one of its ends the junction is not consistent with the germline gene, which may arise from a read error. This chain links TRBV11-2 with TRBJ2-3; D might be TRBD1 or TRBD2, each matching 6 bases. CDR3 length equals 16 residues. Germline V gene sequence: CDR1 SGHAT, CDR2 FQNNGV. The CDR3 DNA follows: TGCCCCAGAAGCTTAGATGTGGGGGGCCTCACAGATACGCAGTATTTT. Its translation is CPRSLDVGGLTDTQYF.

V gene TRBV6-6 combines with J gene TRBJ1-2; possibly TRBD1 for D (5 bases). Deletions cut 2 bases from V and 4 bases from J, with 8 bases between. This CDR3 has 13 residues. CDR1 is MNHNY and CDR2 is SVGAGI in the germline V gene (reference sequence). The CDR3 spells CASSYMQGYGYTF. The CDR3 region has the DNA TGTGCCAGCAGTTACATGCAGGGCTATGGCTACACCTTC.

The genes are TRBV28 and TRBJ2-4; TRBD2 matches 7 bases. This CDR3 region has 19 residues. In germline, CDR1 is MDHEN, CDR2 SYDVKM. J lost 3 bases, V lost 3 bases, and 17 bases had no gene match. The CDR3: CASSLVKVGGALIKNIQYF. DNA of the CDR3: TGTGCCAGCAGTTTGGTGAAGGTGGGAGGGGCCCTGATCAAAAACATTCAGTACTTC.

Concerning this clonotype: The CDR3 does not end in the conserved phenylalanine or tryptophan, so this is likely a read error. The chain uses TRBV6-1 and TRBJ2-5, with D unresolved. V was cut by 1 base and J by 4 bases, with 13 bases left in between. The CDR3 sequence is 15 residues long. From germline, CDR1 is MNHNS and CDR2 SASEGT. The CDR3 nucleotides are TGTGCCAGCAGTGAAGAACGTAACTTCCTAGAGACCCAGTACTTA. The encoded protein is CASSEERNFLETQYL.

This clonotype was found many times. Since no conserved phenylalanine or tryptophan closes the CDR3, a read error is the likely cause. This sequence joins TRBV11-2 and TRBJ1-5; the D is unclear. V lost 5 bases and J 8 bases, leaving 16 bases between the germline ends. The CDR3 runs 14 residues. Germline V gene data show CDR1 as SGHAT and CDR2 as FQNNGV. The CDR3 loop is CASSTGRFPEPQHS. As DNA, the CDR3 is TGTGCCAGCAGCACCGGACGGTTTCCTGAGCCCCAGCATTCT.

Details on this clonotype: This may be a read error, as it is one base from a much larger clone. CDR3: CASSLGASYDEQFF. The DNA for the CDR3 is TGCGCCAGCAGCTTGGGGGCTTCCTACGATGAGCAGTTCTTC. The gene calls are TRBV5-1 and TRBJ2-1; D call uncertain. Germline loops: CDR1 SGHRS, CDR2 YFSETQ. The CDR3 runs 14 residues.

This clonotype was seen many times. J is TRBJ2-1 and V is TRBV16, with unresolved D. The V and J ends lost 1 base and 4 bases respectively, with 14 bases between them. The CDR3 length is 16 residues. Per the germline V gene, CDR1 is KGHSY and CDR2 is FQNENV. The CDR3 nucleotides read TGTGCCAGCAGCCAATTAGGGCGGAGATTTTACAATGAGCAGTTCTTC. Translating it yields CASSQLGRRFYNEQFF.

On this clonotype itself: The junction and the germline gene differ at one end; a read error may be behind it. The chain combines TRBV11-2 with TRBJ2-7; D remains ambiguous. This CDR3 has 14 amino acids. Germline CDR1 is SGHAT and CDR2 is FQNNGV. CDR3 nucleotides: TGTGCCAGCAGCTTAGAGAGGAGCTCCTACGAGCAGTATTTC. This sequence encodes CASSLERSSYEQYF.

As regards this clonotype: Relative to the germline gene, one junction end is altered; a read error may explain this. V is TRBV5-5 and J is TRBJ2-7, with D possibly called TRBD1 or TRBD2 (5 bases each). The CDR3 has 13 amino acids. Germline CDR1 reads SGHKS; CDR2 reads YYEKEE (reference sequence). The CDR3 DNA reads TGTGCCAGCAGCTTGGAAATCCAGGGAGAGCAGTATTTC. It is translated as CASSLEIQGEQYF. The entire variable domain, with the rest obtained from reference TRBV5-5 and TRBJ2-7, is as follows: DAGVTQSPTHLIKTRGQQVTLRCSPISGHKSVSWYQQVLGQGPQFIFQYYEKEERGRGNFPDRFSARQFPNYSSELNVNALLLGDSALYLCASSLEIQGEQYFGPGTRLTVT.

This chain links TRBV11-2 with TRBJ2-3; no reliable D call. V was shortened by 2 bases and J by 0 bases, with 15 bases between the two germline ends. CDR1 SGHAT and CDR2 FQNNGV come from the germline V gene. This CDR3 has 17 residues. CDR3 nucleotides: TGTGCCAGCAGCTTATTCGCGGCCAACGTCAGCACAGATACGCAGTATTTT. Translation gives CASSLFAANVSTDTQYF.

The gene calls are TRBV18 and TRBJ1-1; no clear D gene. V shed 7 bases and J shed 5 bases, with 14 bases lying between them. This CDR3 has 13 amino acids. Germline lookup yields CDR1 KGHSH and CDR2 LQKENI. Written as DNA, the CDR3 is TGTGCCAGCTTACCGAAGGGCAATACTGAAGCTTTCTTT. Encoded protein: CASLPKGNTEAFF.

A remark on this clonotype: With a much larger clone just one base away, this may be a read error. The conserved final phenylalanine or tryptophan is absent from the CDR3, which likely points to a read error. The DNA is omitted, as the CDR3 cannot be located on it reliably, and the CDR3 follows TCRdb's listing. The rearrangement joins TRBV7-8 to TRBJ2-7; no DNA check was done on the table's D call, TRBD1. CDR1 and CDR2 (germline): SGHVS, FQNEAQ. The CDR3 totals 16 residues, both ends included. Here the CDR3 reads CASSLGGGGPSYEQCL.

This clonotype was recorded only once. The conserved phenylalanine or tryptophan is not found at the CDR3 terminus, so this likely reflects a read error. The chain recombines TRBV6-5 with TRBJ2-2; D is unclear. This CDR3 comprises 15 residues. Trimming stripped 2 bases from V and 4 bases from J, with 11 bases between. Germline V CDR1 and CDR2: MNHEY, SVGAGI. Written as DNA, the CDR3 is TGTGCCAGCAGTTACACGGTGGACGGCACCGGGGAGCTGTTTTCT. This encodes CASSYTVDGTGELFS.

Comment on this clonotype: This is likely a read error, given that the CDR3 carries no conserved phenylalanine or tryptophan at its end. The chain recombines TRBV11-2 with TRBJ2-1; D gene uncertain. Germline V gene sequence: CDR1 SGHAT, CDR2 FQNNGV. The CDR3 runs to 13 residues. The CDR3 DNA reads TGTGCCGGCAGCTTTAATGATGCCTATGAGCAGTTCATC. Protein: CAGSFNDAYEQFI.

As regards this clonotype: In this CDR3 the conserved last residue, phenylalanine or tryptophan, is missing, so a read error is likely. The rearrangement links TRBV11-1 to TRBJ2-1; 14 bases fit TRBD2. The CDR3 is 17 residues long. In germline, CDR1 is SGHAT, CDR2 FQDESV (reference sequence). In DNA form, the CDR3 reads TGTGCCAGCAACCTGGGACTAGCGGGAGAAGTTGACAATGATCAGTTCCTC. Translated, it gives CASNLGLAGEVDNDQFL.

With respect to this clonotype: A junction boundary mismatches the germline segment, possibly from a read error. The chain carries TRBV6-1 and TRBJ2-1; D possibly corresponds to TRBD2 (6 bases). In germline, CDR1 is MNHNS, CDR2 SASEGT. CDR3 length: 18 residues. CDR3 coding DNA: TGTGCTAGCAGTGAAGCCCACCCCGGGGCTAGCGTCTACAATGAGCAGTTCTTC. Translated, it gives CASSEAHPGASVYNEQFF.

This rearrangement joins TRBV14 to TRBJ2-7; D may be TRBD2 (6 bases). The V gene's germline CDR1 is SGHDN and CDR2 FVKESK. The ends were cut back, 7 bases at V and 7 bases at J, with 23 bases in the middle. The CDR3 sequence is 15 residues long. The CDR3 loop is CASNATGTEDYEQYF. The CDR3 nucleotides are TGTGCCAGCAATGCGACCGGGACGGAGGACTATGAGCAGTACTTC.

This CDR3 reads CASSTGYCVYGYTF. The CDR3 bases are TGTGCCAGCAGTACAGGGTATTGTGTCTATGGCTACACCTTC. The V call is TRBV28, the J call TRBJ1-2; tentatively, D is TRBD1 (6 bases). The V gene lost 5 bases and the J gene lost 4 bases, with 14 bases spanning the gap. Germline V CDR1 and CDR2: MDHEN, SYDVKM. The CDR3 runs to 14 residues.

Regarding this clonotype: Since no conserved phenylalanine or tryptophan closes the CDR3, a read error is the likely cause. The CDR3 region has the DNA TGTGCCAGTAGTAAAGCCTCTAGCGGAATAGCCAAGAACATTCAGTACTTA. Translated, it gives CASSKASSGIAKNIQYL. V usage is TRBV19 and J usage is TRBJ2-4; 7 bases fit TRBD2. Germline loops: CDR1 LNHDA, CDR2 SQIVND (reference sequence). The CDR3 loop spans 17 amino acids.